This TCR beta chain was identified in a study of human CD8 memory T cell subsets. CDR1 is SGDLS and CDR2 is YYNGEE in the germline V gene. The length of the CDR3 is 18 residues. Libraries targeted TCR beta using 5' RACE with UMIs. Per the study methods: Every TCR beta library contained from around 2,700 to 18,000 functional CDR3 beta clonotypes. Reprocessing the 5' RACE reads, TCRdb reports a single entry for every CDR3 protein and omits DNA. TCRdb, not the authors, supplied the V and J calls. The data show approximately 9,900 distinct CDR3 sequences, and the top ten clones hold around a fifth. The source material was CD8+ T cells from PBMCs. The chain links TRBV9 to TRBJ2-1; TCRdb indicates TRBD2, and absent DNA this call remains unverified. This TCR was recovered from a human donor in good health. CDR3 region: CASSPLPPGTSSYNEQFF.